A single sample gave rise to the 8 T cell receptor beta chains below, sequenced in a study of shared clonotypes between healthy human individuals. Cells designated naive CD8 were CD45RO-negative and were positively selected for CCR7, with terminally differentiated effector memory CD45RA+ cells excluded. TCRdb keeps only in-frame clones here, not all; method: immunoSEQ multiplex PCR. This sample yields about 2.1 million clones, of which 90% to 95% are seen a single time; less than 2% belongs to the top ten. The sample was naive CD8+ T cells from PBMCs. These receptors came from a man aged 18 to 29 in good health. Some clones in this sample may be carry-over from other donors' samples.

As for this clone: The sample carries other DNA sequences with the same CDR3. V is TRBV27 and J is TRBJ2-7, with TRBD2 matching 8 bases. The germline CDR1 and CDR2 sequences are MNHEY and SMNVEV (reference sequence). Trimming at V came to 0 bases and at J to 4 bases, leaving 5 bases not matched to a gene. CDR3 length equals 15 residues. In DNA form, the CDR3 reads TGTGCCAGCAGTTTATCGGCTAGCGGGTCTTACGAGCAGTACTTC. Its protein is CASSLSASGSYEQYF.

This chain links TRBV27 with TRBJ2-7; 10 nucleotides match TRBD1. The CDR3 consists of 17 residues. Germline V gene data show CDR1 as MNHEY and CDR2 as SMNVEV (reference sequence). With 1 base clipped from V and 2 bases from J, the junction kept 8 bases outside the gene matches. The CDR3 nucleotides read TGTGCCAGCAGTTTATTCATGGGGACAGGGGTAACCTACGAGCAGTACTTC. It yields the protein CASSLFMGTGVTYEQYF.

This clone was observed once. The chain couples TRBV18 to TRBJ1-5, with a possible D match to TRBD1 (5 bases). Trimming took off 8 bases at V and 4 bases at J, with 12 bases between the two ends. The germline gives CDR1 KGHSH, CDR2 LQKENI. The length of the CDR3 is 13 residues. The CDR3 DNA sequence: TGTGCCAGCACGGGGGGGGGAAATCAGCCCCAGCATTTT. Protein product: CASTGGGNQPQHF. Full variable domain (outside the CDR3, taken from reference TRBV18 and TRBJ1-5): NAGVMQNPRHLVRRRGQEARLRCSPMKGHSHVYWYRQLPEEGLKFMVYLQKENIIDESGMPKERFSAEFPKEGPSILRIQQVVRGDSAAYFCASTGGGNQPQHFGDGTRLSIL.

V usage is TRBV5-1 and J usage is TRBJ2-7; D gene ambiguous. The V gene's germline CDR1 is SGHRS and CDR2 YFSETQ. Trimming pared 0 bases from V and 6 bases from J, leaving 16 bases between. The CDR3 consists of 15 residues. CDR3 sequence reads: CASSLVSGPPGEQYF. The CDR3 DNA sequence: TGCGCCAGCAGCTTGGTCTCAGGCCCCCCTGGCGAGCAGTACTTC.

This chain connects TRBV5-8 to TRBJ1-2, with a tentative D call TRBD1 (6 bases). Trimming pared 4 bases from V and 3 bases from J, leaving 16 bases between. The CDR3 spans 15 residues. CDR1 and CDR2 from the germline V gene are SGHTS and YDEGEE. The chain's CDR3 is CASSPPWGADYGYTF. CDR3 DNA sequence: TGTGCCAGCAGCCCTCCCTGGGGGGCAGACTATGGCTACACCTTC.

The chain joins TRBV7-9 to TRBJ2-5; the D gene is possibly TRBD2 (6 bases). The V and J ends lost 4 bases and 5 bases respectively, with 17 bases between them. Looked up from germline, CDR1 is SEHNR and CDR2 is FQNEAQ (reference sequence). The CDR3 consists of 15 residues. CDR3 in amino acids: CASSSHQEGMETQYF. The CDR3 DNA sequence: TGTGCCAGCAGCTCCCACCAGGAGGGGATGGAGACCCAGTACTTC.

The genes are TRBV7-9 and TRBJ1-1; D may be TRBD1 (6 bases). The CDR3 loop spans 13 amino acids. Trimming pared 7 bases from V and 5 bases from J, leaving 14 bases between. Germline V CDR1 and CDR2: SEHNR, FQNEAQ (reference sequence). This CDR3 reads CASTEGGNTEAFF. The CDR3 coding sequence is TGTGCCAGCACCGAAGGGGGAAATACTGAAGCTTTCTTT.

The chain is built from TRBV9 and TRBJ2-1, with D tentatively TRBD2 (6 bases). This CDR3 is built from 18 residues. The germline gives CDR1 SGDLS, CDR2 YYNGEE. Between the trimmed V and J ends, which lost 0 bases and 10 bases, there was a span of 26 bases. The CDR3 spells CASSVEGLLEGRAFEQFF. CDR3 DNA sequence: TGTGCCAGCAGCGTAGAAGGGCTGTTGGAGGGACGGGCTTTCGAGCAGTTCTTC.